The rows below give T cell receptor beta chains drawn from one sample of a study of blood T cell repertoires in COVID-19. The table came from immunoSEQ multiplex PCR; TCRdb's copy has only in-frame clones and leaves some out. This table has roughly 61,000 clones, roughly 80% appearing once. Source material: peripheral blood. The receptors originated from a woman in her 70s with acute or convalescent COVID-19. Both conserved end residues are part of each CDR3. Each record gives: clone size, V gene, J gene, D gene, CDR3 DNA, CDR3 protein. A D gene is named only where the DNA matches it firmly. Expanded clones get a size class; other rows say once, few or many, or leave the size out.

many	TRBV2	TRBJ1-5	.	TGTGCCAGCAGTGAGGTCAGGGATGCGCCCCAGCATTTT	CASSEVRDAPQHF
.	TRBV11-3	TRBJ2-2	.	TGTGCCAGCAGCTTCACGGGTGGGCTAGGGGTCCTGAACACCGGGGAGCTGTTTTTT	CASSFTGGLGVLNTGELFF
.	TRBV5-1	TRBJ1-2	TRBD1	TGCGCCAGCAGCTTGGCCCCGGGACAGGTGGATGGCTACACCTTC	CASSLAPGQVDGYTF
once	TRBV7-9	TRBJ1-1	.	TGTGCCAGCAGCTTTTTCGGGGTTGGGAACGCAGCTTTCTTT	CASSFFGVGNAAFF
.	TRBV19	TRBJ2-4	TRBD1	TGTGCCAGTAGGATGGGACAGAAAAACATTCAGTACTTC	CASRMGQKNIQYF
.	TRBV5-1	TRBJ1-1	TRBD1	TGCGCCAGCAGCTTGGGGGGCCTACAGGGGACCACTGAAGCTTTCTTT	CASSLGGLQGTTEAFF
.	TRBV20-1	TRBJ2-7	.	TGCAGTGCGCAGGGAGGTTCGGAGCAGTACTTC	CSAQGGSEQYF
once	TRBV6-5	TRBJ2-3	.	TGTGCCAGCAGTCCGGGAGATACGCAGTATTTT	CASSPGDTQYF
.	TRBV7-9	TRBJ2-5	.	TGTGCCAGCAGCTTAGGGGGAGCGCTCCAAGAGACCCAGTACTTC	CASSLGGALQETQYF
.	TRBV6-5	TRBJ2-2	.	TGTGCCAGCAGTTACGGGGGGTTCACCGGGGAGCTGTTTTTT	CASSYGGFTGELFF
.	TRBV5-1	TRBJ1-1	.	TGCGCCAGCAGCCGTGGAGGTTCATGGGGAACTGAAGCTTTCTTT	CASSRGGSWGTEAFF
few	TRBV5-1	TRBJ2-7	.	TGCGCCAGCAGCTTGGGTTACGAGCGATCGGAGCAGTACTTC	CASSLGYERSEQYF
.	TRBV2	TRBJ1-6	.	TGTGCCAGCAGGGAGGGACGGGAACCCCTCCACTTT	CASREGREPLHF
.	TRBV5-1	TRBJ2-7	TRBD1	TGCGCCAGCAGCCAAGCCGGGACAGCGATATACGAGCAGTACTTC	CASSQAGTAIYEQYF
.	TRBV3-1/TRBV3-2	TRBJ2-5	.	TGTGCCAGCAGCCGGAAGGGGGGGGAAGAGACCCAGTACTTC	CASSRKGGEETQYF
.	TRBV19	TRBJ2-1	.	TGTGCCAGTAGTATAGTAGTTCAGGGGAACGAGCAGTTCTTC	CASSIVVQGNEQFF
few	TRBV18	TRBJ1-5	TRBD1	TGTGCCAGCTCACCCCTCGGACAGGATCAGCCCCAGCATTTT	CASSPLGQDQPQHF
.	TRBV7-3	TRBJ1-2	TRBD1	TGTGCCAGCAGCTTAACGGGACAGAGTAGCTACACCTTC	CASSLTGQSSYTF
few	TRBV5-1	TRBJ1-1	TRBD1	TGCGCCAGCAGCTTAGGGGGCCGCGAAGCTTTCTTT	CASSLGGREAFF
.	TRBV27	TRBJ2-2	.	TGTGCCAGCAGTGGGCGAGCGGGTTCTATTCGCGGGGAGCTGTTTTTT	CASSGRAGSIRGELFF
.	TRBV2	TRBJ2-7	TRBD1	TGTGCCAGCAGGGGACAGGGGATCTCCTACGAGCAGTACTTC	CASRGQGISYEQYF
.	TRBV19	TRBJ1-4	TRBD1	TGTGCCAGTAGTATTCTCTCTGGACAGGGTGGGAATGAAAAACTGTTTTTT	CASSILSGQGGNEKLFF
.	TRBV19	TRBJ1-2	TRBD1	TGTGCCAGTAGTGCCGACAGGGGAGAAACCTATGGCTACACCTTC	CASSADRGETYGYTF
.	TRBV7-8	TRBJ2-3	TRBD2	TGTGCCAGCAGCTCCGACAGACTGGGGGGGGAAGATACGCAGTATTTT	CASSSDRLGGEDTQYF
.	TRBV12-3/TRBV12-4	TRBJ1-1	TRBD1	TGTGCCAGCAGAAAGAGGGGGCCCACTGAAGCTTTCTTT	CASRKRGPTEAFF
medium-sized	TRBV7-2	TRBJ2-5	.	TGTGCCAGCAGCCCCTTTGGGCGGGGTTCGCAAGAGACCCAGTACTTC	CASSPFGRGSQETQYF
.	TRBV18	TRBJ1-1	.	TGTGCCAGCTCACCACCTATAAACACTGAAGCTTTCTTT	CASSPPINTEAFF
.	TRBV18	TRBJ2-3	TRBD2	TGTGCCAGCTCTCCTAATAGCGGGGGCACAGATACGCAGTATTTT	CASSPNSGGTDTQYF
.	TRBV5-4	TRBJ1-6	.	TGTGCCAGCAGCTTAGGGAGCTCCTATAATTCACCCCTCCACTTT	CASSLGSSYNSPLHF
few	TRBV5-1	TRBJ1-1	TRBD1	TGCGCCAGCAACCCGGGACAGACGAACACTGAAGCTTTCTTT	CASNPGQTNTEAFF
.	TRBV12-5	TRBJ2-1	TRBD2	TGTGCTAGTGGGTTGACTAGCGGGGGGGCCCCCTACTACAATGAGCAGTTCTTC	CASGLTSGGAPYYNEQFF
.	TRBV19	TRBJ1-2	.	TGTGCCAGTAGTATAACTCCAGGGGACCTGACGATCTATGGCTACACCTTC	CASSITPGDLTIYGYTF
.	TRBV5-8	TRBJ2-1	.	TGTGCCAGCAGCTTAAGAGGGAGCTCCTACAATGAGCAGTTCTTC	CASSLRGSSYNEQFF
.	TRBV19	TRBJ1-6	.	TGTGCCAGTAGTGGTACAGGGTTTATTTCACCCCTCCACTTT	CASSGTGFISPLHF
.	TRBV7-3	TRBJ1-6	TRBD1	TGTGCCAGCAGCTTAATGGGACAGGGGAGATCACCCCTCCACTTT	CASSLMGQGRSPLHF
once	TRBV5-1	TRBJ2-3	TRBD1	TGCGCCAGCAGCCGGGCAAGGTTTGACAGGGGGGCAGGTACGCAGTATTTT	CASSRARFDRGAGTQYF
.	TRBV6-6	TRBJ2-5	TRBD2	TGTGCCAGCAGAAGTAGCGGGGCTGGGGAGACCCAGTACTTC	CASRSSGAGETQYF
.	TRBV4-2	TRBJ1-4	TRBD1	TGTGCCAGCAGCCAAGGACAGGGAATGGATGAAAAACTGTTTTTT	CASSQGQGMDEKLFF
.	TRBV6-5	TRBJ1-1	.	TGTGCCAGCAGTTACACCCCACAGGGCAGAGGAACTGAAGCTTTCTTT	CASSYTPQGRGTEAFF
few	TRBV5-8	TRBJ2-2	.	TGTGCCAGCAGCCAGACTGGCGGGGAGCTGTTTTTT	CASSQTGGELFF
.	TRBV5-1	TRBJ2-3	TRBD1	TGCGCCAGCAGCTTGGCCCTTCTTCTGGGACAGCGCGGAGATACGCAGTATTTT	CASSLALLLGQRGDTQYF
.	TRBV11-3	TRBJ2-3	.	TGTGCCAGCAGCTTTACAGGAGGCACAGATACGCAGTATTTT	CASSFTGGTDTQYF
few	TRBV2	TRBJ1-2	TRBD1	TGTGCCAGCAGTCCCTATGAAGGGGGCGCGGCTAACTATGGCTACACCTTC	CASSPYEGGAANYGYTF
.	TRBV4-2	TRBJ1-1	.	TGTGCCAGCAGCCAACCCGGACAGCCGACCGAAGCTTTCTTT	CASSQPGQPTEAFF
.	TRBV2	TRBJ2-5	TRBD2	TGTGCCAGCACCTCGTCGCGACTAGCGGGGGCGCGAGAGACCCAGTACTTC	CASTSSRLAGARETQYF
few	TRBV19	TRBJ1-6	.	TGTGCCAGTAGTATCCTACAGGGTGACACCTATAATTCACCCCTCCACTTT	CASSILQGDTYNSPLHF
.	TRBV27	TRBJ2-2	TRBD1	TGTGCCAGCAGTGGGCCAGGGGGCCACGGGGAGCTGTTTTTT	CASSGPGGHGELFF
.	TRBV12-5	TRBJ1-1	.	TGTGCTAGTGTCAAGACAGGGAACACTGAAGCTTTCTTT	CASVKTGNTEAFF
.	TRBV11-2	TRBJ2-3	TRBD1	TGTGCCAGCAGCGTACGAGGGGGCGGGGATACGCAGTATTTT	CASSVRGGGDTQYF
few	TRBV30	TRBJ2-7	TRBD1	TGTGCCTGTACCGGGACAGGGGGCTACGAGCAGTACTTC	CACTGTGGYEQYF
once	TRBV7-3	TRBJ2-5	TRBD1	TGTGCCAGCAGCCTAACCCGCAGGACAGGGGGCGATGAGACCCAGTACTTC	CASSLTRRTGGDETQYF
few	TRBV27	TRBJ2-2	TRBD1	TGTGCCAGCAGTTTATTGGGGACAGCGATAACCGGGGAGCTGTTTTTT	CASSLLGTAITGELFF
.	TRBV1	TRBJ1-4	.	TGCACCAGCAGCCAAGGTGGCAGGGGGCGAGAAAAACTGTTTTTT	CTSSQGGRGREKLFF
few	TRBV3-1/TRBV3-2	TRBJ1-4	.	TGTGCCAGCAGCCCACTGGGGAGCCTAATTAATGAAAAACTGTTTTTT	CASSPLGSLINEKLFF
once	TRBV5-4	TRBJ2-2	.	TGTGCCAGCAGCTTGGGTGGTAGCGGCGGCACCGGGGAGCTGTTTTTT	CASSLGGSGGTGELFF
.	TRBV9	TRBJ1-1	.	TGTGCCAGCAGCGTAGAAGGTATGACAGGCCTTGAAGCTTTCTTT	CASSVEGMTGLEAFF
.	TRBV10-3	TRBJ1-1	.	TGTGCCATCAGTGAGTCGGCGAGGGAGGGTAGAGCTTTCTTT	CAISESAREGRAFF